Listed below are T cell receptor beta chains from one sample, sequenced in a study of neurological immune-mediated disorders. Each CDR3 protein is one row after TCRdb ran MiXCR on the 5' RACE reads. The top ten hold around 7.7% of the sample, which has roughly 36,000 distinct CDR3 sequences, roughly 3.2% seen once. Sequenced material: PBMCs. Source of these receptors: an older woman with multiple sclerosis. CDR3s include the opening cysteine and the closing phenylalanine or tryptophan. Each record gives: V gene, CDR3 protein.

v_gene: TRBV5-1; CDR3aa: CASSFRDPTDTEAFF
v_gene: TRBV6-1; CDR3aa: CASSEAQGNSPLHF
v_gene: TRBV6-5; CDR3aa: CASSYGRGRSPYEQYF
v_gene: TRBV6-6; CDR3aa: CASSPGVAGGLQETQYF
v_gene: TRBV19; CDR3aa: CASSIGTGRNIQYF
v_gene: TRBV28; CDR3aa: CAGRGPNSNEQFF
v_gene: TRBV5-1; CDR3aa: CASSFGQANEKLFF
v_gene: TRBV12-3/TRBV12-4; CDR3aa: CASSSQGADYGYTF
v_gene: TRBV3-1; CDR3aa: CASSRGPAYEQYF
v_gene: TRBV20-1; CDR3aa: CSAKIVYEQYF
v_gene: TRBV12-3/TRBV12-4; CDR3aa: CASSPGGRSDQPQHF
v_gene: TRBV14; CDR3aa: CASSQDLAGVNEQFF
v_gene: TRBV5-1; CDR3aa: CASSLAGGSTDTQYF
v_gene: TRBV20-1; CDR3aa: CSASGGGNYEQYF
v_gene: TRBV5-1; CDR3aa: CASSLRTSGGSDTQYF
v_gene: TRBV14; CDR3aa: CASSPGGVSPLHF
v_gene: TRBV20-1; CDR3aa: CSAFSGGAAGELFF
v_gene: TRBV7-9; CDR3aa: CASSSQTAGANVLTF
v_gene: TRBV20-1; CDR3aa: CSARDSDRGNQPQHF
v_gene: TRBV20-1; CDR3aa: CSARESRPEGKLFF
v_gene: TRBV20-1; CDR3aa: CSARPLSGANVLTF
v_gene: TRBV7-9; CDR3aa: CASIAGGANTGELFF
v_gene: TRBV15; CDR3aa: CATSGRGGSPDTQYF